This T cell receptor (beta chain) was captured in a study of T cell clonality in common variable immunodeficiency. The CVID group had roughly 15 females and about 29 males, mean age roughly 40. Germline V gene data show CDR1 as MNHEY and CDR2 as SVGEGT. Trimming stripped 0 bases from V and 7 bases from J, with 7 bases between. The CDR3 extends over 13 amino acids. Findings and caveats of the study: Fewer deletions and N-nucleotide insertions were reportedly seen in common variable immunodeficiency TCR beta sequences.

Some clones are missing from TCRdb's copy, which holds only in-frame ones; the method was immunoSEQ multiplex PCR. The sample shows 25,000 to 35,000 clones, none of them appearing just once. With regard to this clone: The target antigen is unknown. The read halts 3 residues ahead of the CDR3 end, with the missing end drawn from the germline J gene.

This chain uses TRBV6-2 or TRBV6-3 with TRBJ1-5; D gene ambiguous. Input material: peripheral blood mononuclear cells. The sequence was obtained from a human donor with common variable immunodeficiency. The CDR3 reads CASSYSKQQPQHF. The sequenced part of the CDR3 DNA is TGTGCCAGCAGTTACTCGAAACAACAGCCC.